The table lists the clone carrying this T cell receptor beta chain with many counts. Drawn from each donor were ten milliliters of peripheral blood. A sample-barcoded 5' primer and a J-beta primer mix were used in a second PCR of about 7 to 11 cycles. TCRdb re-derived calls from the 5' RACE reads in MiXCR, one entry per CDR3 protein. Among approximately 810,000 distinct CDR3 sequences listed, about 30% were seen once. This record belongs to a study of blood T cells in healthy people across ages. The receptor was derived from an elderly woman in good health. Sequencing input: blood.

The CDR3 coding sequence is TGTGCCAGCAGTTTAGTGGGGTCCAGGGTAGAGACCCAGTACTTC. This gives the protein CASSLVGSRVETQYF. The rearrangement joins TRBV12-3 or TRBV12-4 to TRBJ2-5; the D gene is possibly TRBD1 (5 bases). The CDR3 runs 15 residues. The V and J ends lost 1 base and 4 bases respectively, with 13 bases between them.